What follows are 25 T cell receptor beta chains derived from one specimen sequenced in a study of vaccination and CD4 T cells after COVID-19. The treatment was: roughly 11-day PBMC culture with coronavirus spike peptide pools or control peptides (ViraFEST assay). The unexposed donor gave CD4+ T cells before the COVID-19 pandemic (2011-2018). These receptors are not linked to any known antigen. Cultured CD4+ T-cell DNA underwent Oncomine TCR Beta short-read sequencing. DNA came from CD4+ T cells after culture. Each CDR3 protein is one row after TCRdb ran MiXCR on the PCR reads. This repertoire shows 12,000 or so distinct CDR3 sequences, 37% found once; its top ten account for 16%. The specimen sequenced was CD4+ T cells from blood, cultured in vitro. The receptors shown here come from a human donor in good health.

The chain couples TRBV24-1 to TRBJ2-3, with D unclear. Trimming removed 3 bases at V and 0 bases at J, with 15 bases between. The CDR3 has 17 residues. Germline lookup yields CDR1 KGHDR and CDR2 SFDVKD. The CDR3 bases are TGTGCCACCAGTGATCCCTCCCCCGGGCCAAGCACAGATACGCAGTATTTT. Translated, it gives CATSDPSPGPSTDTQYF.

With regard to this clonotype: Relative to the germline gene, one junction end is altered; a read error may explain this. The V and J genes are TRBV6-1 and TRBJ1-5, with TRBD1 matching over 8 bases. Germline V CDR1 and CDR2: MNHNS, SASEGT. This CDR3 contains 14 residues. The CDR3 region is CTSSPQGGGQPQHF. CDR3 coding DNA: TGTACCAGCAGCCCACAGGGGGGCGGCCAGCCCCAGCATTTT.

The chain employs TRBV6-2 or TRBV6-3 and TRBJ2-2; 9 bases align to TRBD1. V trimming: 6 bases; J trimming: 6 bases; junction bases outside the gene matches: 11. Germline-derived CDR1 and CDR2 are MNHEY and SVGEGT. This CDR3 comprises 16 residues. The DNA for the CDR3 is TGTGCCAGCAGGAGATCGGGACAGGGTGGTTCCGGGGAGCTGTTTTTT. Residues: CASRRSGQGGSGELFF.

This clonotype was recorded a few times. The chain joins TRBV27 to TRBJ1-2; D unresolved. Trimming pared 3 bases from V and 2 bases from J, leaving 7 bases between. The CDR3 sequence is 13 residues long. Germline assignment: CDR1 MNHEY and CDR2 SMNVEV (reference sequence). CDR3 region: CASSFRANYGYTF. The CDR3 DNA is TGTGCCAGCAGTTTTCGGGCGAACTATGGCTACACCTTC.

This chain links TRBV20-1 with TRBJ1-5; 7 bases fit TRBD1. The junction had 10 bases not matched to a gene; V was cut back by 2 bases and J by 6 bases. The germline V gene encodes CDR1 DFQATT and CDR2 SNEGSKA (reference sequence). The CDR3 is made up of 15 amino acids. The CDR3 DNA reads as TGCAGTGCTAGAAGGGTAGGGGGCGCCGGTCAGCCCCAGCATTTT. Translation: CSARRVGGAGQPQHF.

The gene calls are TRBV12-3 or TRBV12-4 and TRBJ2-3, with TRBD2 matching 10 bases. CDR3 length equals 18 residues. V was pared by 7 bases and J by 0 bases, with 13 bases of the junction left unmatched. CDR3 loop: CASTPGLAQFPSTDTQYF. The CDR3 DNA is TGTGCCAGCACCCCGGGACTAGCGCAGTTCCCAAGCACAGATACGCAGTATTTT.

The chain is built from TRBV5-1 and TRBJ2-2; D might be TRBD2 (5 bases). The CDR3 is 12 residues long. V was pared by 2 bases and J by 7 bases, with 6 bases between. Germline CDR1 reads SGHRS; CDR2 reads YFSETQ. This CDR3 is CASSFAGGELFF. CDR3 nucleotide sequence: TGCGCCAGCAGCTTTGCGGGCGGGGAGCTGTTTTTT.

This rearrangement joins TRBV11-1 to TRBJ2-5, with 9 bases identical to TRBD1. Germline-derived CDR1 and CDR2 are SGHAT and FQDESV (reference sequence). This CDR3 region has 15 residues. V dropped 2 bases and J dropped 5; count of bases not matched to a gene: 6. The CDR3 here is CASSLRGTGKETQYF. The CDR3 DNA sequence: TGTGCCAGCAGCTTACGCGGGACAGGGAAGGAGACCCAGTACTTC.

This clonotype was seen only a few times. The chain couples TRBV10-3 to TRBJ2-7; 10 bases agree with TRBD1. Trimming removed 5 bases from V and 3 bases from J; junction bases left unmatched: 7. CDR1 is ENHRY, CDR2 SYGVKD, per germline. This CDR3 comprises 15 residues. The CDR3 is CAISWDRGKFYEQYF. The DNA of the CDR3 is TGTGCCATCAGTTGGGACAGGGGCAAATTCTACGAGCAGTACTTC.

This clonotype was seen a handful of times. J is TRBJ1-6 and V is TRBV4-2; a weak D match, TRBD1 (5 bases). This CDR3 has 18 residues. The germline V gene has CDR1 LGHNA and CDR2 YNFKEQ. The germline V and J ends were trimmed by 1 base and 8 bases, with 21 bases remaining between them. Written as DNA, the CDR3 is TGTGCCAGCAGCCAAGGCCCGGCCGGCAGGGCGAGAGATTCACCCCTCCACTTT. This gives the protein CASSQGPAGRARDSPLHF.

The CDR3 DNA follows: TGTGCCAGCAGTCAAACTTGGACCGACTTTGAAGCTTTCTTT. Translation: CASSQTWTDFEAFF. The V gene is TRBV6-1, the J gene TRBJ1-1; no reliable D call. V was pared by 5 bases and J by 7 bases, with 17 bases between. The CDR3 extends over 14 amino acids. From germline, CDR1 is MNHNS and CDR2 SASEGT.

The chain links TRBV5-4 to TRBJ2-7; TRBD1 matches at 8 bases. Germline V CDR1 and CDR2: SGHNT, YYREEE (reference sequence). The CDR3 totals 15 residues. J lost 2 bases, V lost 0 bases, and 4 bases had no gene match. The CDR3 DNA reads TGTGCCAGCAGCTTGGGTGGGACAGGTACCTACGAGCAGTACTTC. This translates into CASSLGGTGTYEQYF.

CDR3 in amino acids: CASRHTGGSEGYTF. The CDR3 DNA reads as TGTGCCAGCAGACATACAGGGGGCAGTGAAGGCTACACCTTC. The J gene is TRBJ1-2, the V gene TRBV6-1; 9 bases map to TRBD1. Germline loops: CDR1 MNHNS, CDR2 SASEGT. V lost 6 bases to trimming and J lost 8 bases; unmatched junction nucleotides: 10. This CDR3 has 14 amino acids.

The chain combines TRBV27 with TRBJ2-2; 8 bases fit TRBD1. CDR3 length equals 15 residues. With V trimmed by 7 bases and J by 5 bases, 9 bases remained unmatched. Germline CDR1 reads MNHEY; CDR2 reads SMNVEV (reference sequence). The DNA for the CDR3 is TGTGCCAGCACGCAGGGGGCGTGGAGAACCGGGGAGCTGTTTTTT. It translates to CASTQGAWRTGELFF.

The chain joins TRBV7-2 to TRBJ1-1; D perhaps matches TRBD1 (6 bases). Trimming shortened V by 3 bases and J by 1 base, and 6 bases separated the two germline ends. Per the germline V gene, CDR1 is SGHTA and CDR2 is FQGNSA. CDR3 length: 13 residues. The CDR3 nucleotides read TGTGCCAGCAGCTTGGGACAGAACACTGAAGCTTTCTTT. Translated, it gives CASSLGQNTEAFF.

This clonotype is a singleton in its sample. The chain joins TRBV28 to TRBJ2-5; no reliable D call. Germline lookup yields CDR1 MDHEN and CDR2 SYDVKM. This CDR3 comprises 11 residues. The V gene lost 7 bases and the J gene lost 5 bases, with 8 bases spanning the gap. Here the CDR3 reads CASKCGETQYF. CDR3 nucleotides: TGTGCCAGCAAGTGTGGGGAGACCCAGTACTTC.

The chain couples TRBV20-1 to TRBJ2-4; D ambiguous. Trimming shortened V by 5 bases and J by 3 bases, and 11 bases separated the two germline ends. The germline CDR1 and CDR2 sequences are DFQATT and SNEGSKA (reference sequence). The CDR3 spans 13 residues. CDR3 in DNA: TGCAGTGCTCTGTGGAATTTCAAAAACATTCAGTACTTC. Translating gives CSALWNFKNIQYF.

V usage is TRBV11-2 and J usage is TRBJ1-1; D gene unclear. This CDR3 is built from 14 residues. With 6 bases removed from V and 5 bases from J, the gap between germline ends came to 16 bases. Germline CDR1 SGHAT, CDR2 FQNNGV. CDR3 region: CASRRGQSGTEAFF. The CDR3 nucleotides are TGTGCCAGCAGGAGAGGTCAAAGTGGGACTGAAGCTTTCTTT.

The chain couples TRBV10-3 to TRBJ1-3, with a possible D match to TRBD1 (6 bases). Germline CDR1 ENHRY, CDR2 SYGVKD. There are 12 residues in the CDR3. V shed 8 bases and J shed 2 bases, with 7 bases lying between them. CDR3 sequence: CAIGTTGNTIYF. CDR3 in DNA: TGTGCCATCGGGACAACTGGAAACACCATATATTTT.

V and J are TRBV10-3 and TRBJ2-1, with D perhaps matching TRBD2 (5 bases). V shed 3 bases and J shed 7 bases, with 13 bases lying between them. Germline CDR1 ENHRY, CDR2 SYGVKD. The CDR3 contains 14 residues. DNA of the CDR3: TGTGCCATCAGTGAACGGGGTAAAGGAAATGAGCAGTTCTTC. Its translation: CAISERGKGNEQFF.

The V and J genes are TRBV5-4 and TRBJ1-5; TRBD1 aligns across 11 bases. Germline CDR1 and CDR2: SGHNT and YYREEE (reference sequence). Trimming removed 4 bases from V and 7 bases from J; junction bases left unmatched: 7. The length of the CDR3 is 15 residues. DNA of the CDR3: TGTGCCAGCAGCCTGGACAGGGGGCTGAGCCAGCCCCAGCATTTT. Its translation is CASSLDRGLSQPQHF.

This clonotype was detected a few times. The rearrangement links TRBV20-1 to TRBJ2-4, with D perhaps matching TRBD1 (6 bases). Germline V CDR1 and CDR2: DFQATT, SNEGSKA (reference sequence). The CDR3 spans 13 residues. V was shortened by 2 bases and J by 8 bases, with 13 bases between the two germline ends. Here the CDR3 reads CSARPDSLDIQYF. Written as DNA, the CDR3 is TGCAGTGCTAGACCGGACAGTTTAGACATTCAGTACTTC.

The J gene is TRBJ1-5, the V gene TRBV19; the D gene is possibly TRBD1 (5 bases). CDR1 LNHDA and CDR2 SQIVND come from the germline V gene (reference sequence). V was cut by 10 bases and J by 1 base, with 11 bases left in between. The CDR3 is 13 residues long. The CDR3 loop is CAIGQGSNQPQHF. The CDR3 nucleotides are TGTGCCATTGGGCAGGGAAGCAATCAGCCCCAGCATTTT.

In its sample, this clonotype was seen once. The genes are TRBV6-1 and TRBJ2-1; 11 nucleotides line up with TRBD2. The CDR3 is made up of 16 amino acids. Germline V CDR1 and CDR2: MNHNS, SASEGT. The V and J ends lost 6 bases and 7 bases, in that order; junction bases with no gene match: 11. This chain's CDR3 is CASSFGLAGYLNEQFF. The CDR3, as DNA: TGTGCCAGCAGCTTCGGACTAGCGGGTTACTTGAATGAGCAGTTCTTC.

This chain joins TRBV5-4 and TRBJ2-1; 9 nucleotides line up with TRBD1. Germline-derived CDR1 and CDR2 are SGHNT and YYREEE (reference sequence). Unmatched junction bases numbered 4, after V lost 0 bases and J lost 6 bases. The CDR3 extends over 15 amino acids. The CDR3 sequence: CASSLGDRASNEQFF. The CDR3 coding sequence is TGTGCCAGCAGCTTGGGGGACAGGGCTTCCAATGAGCAGTTCTTC.